The 9 T cell receptor beta chains below all came from one sample that was sequenced in a study of technical replicates of blood from a few donors. Sequencing was performed with immunoSEQ multiplex PCR; in TCRdb, only in-frame clones are kept and a portion is missing. The repertoire consists of 100,000 or so clones, with 90% to 96% occurring once and the leading ten covering about 0.38%. Sequencing used T cells isolated from PBMCs. The receptors were gathered from a human donor in good health.

The chain carries TRBV27 and TRBJ2-5, with D possibly being TRBD2 (5 bases). V lost 3 bases and J lost 1, with 12 bases in between. Germline loops: CDR1 MNHEY, CDR2 SMNVEV (reference sequence). There are 15 residues in the CDR3. The chain's CDR3 is CASSLVGVSQETQYF. The DNA for the CDR3 is TGTGCCAGCAGTTTGGTGGGAGTCTCCCAAGAGACCCAGTACTTC.

The rearrangement joins TRBV10-2 to TRBJ2-2, with 10 bases lining up with TRBD1. The CDR3 length is 15 residues. Per germline, CDR1 WSHSY and CDR2 SAAADI. With 5 bases clipped from V and 5 bases from J, the junction kept 5 bases outside the gene matches. The CDR3, as DNA: TGCGCCAGCAGTCGGACAGGGGGAGGAACCGGGGAGCTGTTTTTT. This codes for CASSRTGGGTGELFF.

CDR3 amino acids: CASSFGSGAAYSYEQYF. CDR3 DNA: TGTGCCAGCAGCTTCGGATCCGGAGCGGCCTACTCCTACGAGCAGTACTTC. The V gene is TRBV13, the J gene TRBJ2-7; tentative D call: TRBD2 (5 bases). Trimming stripped 3 bases from V and 0 bases from J, with 18 bases between. The germline gives CDR1 PRHDT, CDR2 FYEKMQ (reference sequence). The CDR3 is 17 residues long.

The gene calls are TRBV9 and TRBJ2-1; maybe TRBD2 (6 bases). Trimming removed 7 bases from V and 5 bases from J, with 10 bases in between. Germline CDR1 is SGDLS and CDR2 is YYNGEE. CDR3 length: 12 amino acids. This CDR3 reads CASGRYNNEQFF. DNA of the CDR3: TGTGCCAGCGGGAGGTACAACAATGAGCAGTTCTTC.

The chain is built from TRBV7-2 and TRBJ1-5, with D unresolved. Germline V gene data show CDR1 as SGHTA and CDR2 as FQGNSA. V was pared by 0 bases and J by 4 bases, with 10 bases between. This CDR3 region has 15 residues. CDR3 loop: CASSLARADNQPQHF. The CDR3 DNA is TGTGCCAGCAGCTTAGCGCGGGCGGATAATCAGCCCCAGCATTTT.

The chain uses TRBV28 and TRBJ1-1, with TRBD1 as a possible D gene (6 bases). Trimming shortened V by 6 bases and J by 4 bases, and 18 bases separated the two germline ends. This CDR3 is 15 amino acids long. Germline-derived CDR1 and CDR2 are MDHEN and SYDVKM. DNA for the CDR3: TGTGCCAGCAGGGAAGACCCAGGGGAGGGCACTGAAGCTTTCTTT. Its protein is CASREDPGEGTEAFF.

This clone was seen only once. This chain joins TRBV19 and TRBJ1-5; perhaps TRBD1 as D (6 bases). Looked up from germline, CDR1 is LNHDA and CDR2 is SQIVND (reference sequence). The CDR3 totals 13 residues. V was shortened by 7 bases and J by 6 bases, with 13 bases between the two germline ends. CDR3: CASIGGQGQPQHF. The DNA of the CDR3 is TGTGCCAGTATCGGGGGGCAGGGTCAGCCCCAGCATTTT.

The CDR3 DNA sequence: TGTGCCAGCAGCTGGGACAGCTACGAGCAGTACTTC. It yields the protein CASSWDSYEQYF. This chain links TRBV7-9 with TRBJ2-7, with TRBD1 identical over 7 bases. Losses at the gene ends were 4 bases for V and 3 bases for J; bases not matched to a gene: 0. From germline, CDR1 is SEHNR and CDR2 FQNEAQ (reference sequence). The CDR3 is made up of 12 amino acids.

The chain joins TRBV10-3 to TRBJ2-2, with 10 bases matching TRBD1. Germline-derived CDR1 and CDR2 are ENHRY and SYGVKD. The CDR3 loop spans 16 amino acids. The ends lost 0 bases at V and 7 bases at J; junction bases unmatched: 5. CDR3 amino acids: CAISESRQGADGELFF. The CDR3 DNA follows: TGTGCCATCAGTGAGTCAAGACAGGGGGCTGACGGGGAGCTGTTTTTT.